This TCR beta chain emerged from a study of OX40 agonist ivuxolimab in advanced cancers. Findings and caveats of the study: Among patients with partial responses at 0.1-3.0 mg/kg, clonal expansion was among the lowest.

This clone occurred once. The antigen remains undetermined. The table came from immunoSEQ multiplex PCR; TCRdb's copy has only in-frame clones and leaves some out. Of about 21,000 clones in the sample, around 87% were seen once. J lost 4 bases, V lost 3 bases, and 8 bases had no gene match. The CDR3 sequence is 17 residues long. Germline V CDR1 and CDR2: PRHDT, FYEKMQ (reference sequence). The sequence came from an adult with an advanced solid tumor such as melanoma, head and neck, liver or kidney cancer. The sequencing here drew on CD4+ or CD8+ T cells sorted from blood, taken in a trial of the OX40 agonist ivuxolimab. V gene TRBV13 combines with J gene TRBJ2-6; 8 bases fit TRBD1. CDR3 sequence: CASSLGQVFLGANVLTF. CDR3 nucleotide sequence: TGTGCCAGCAGCTTGGGACAGGTATTTCTCGGGGCCAACGTCCTGACTTTC.